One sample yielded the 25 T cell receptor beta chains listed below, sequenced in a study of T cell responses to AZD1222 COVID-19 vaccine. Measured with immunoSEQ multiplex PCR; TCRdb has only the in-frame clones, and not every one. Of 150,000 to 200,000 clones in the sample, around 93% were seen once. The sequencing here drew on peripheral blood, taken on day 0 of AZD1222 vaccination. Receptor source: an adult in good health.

The CDR3 sequence is CASSQVSSSDEQYF. In DNA, the CDR3 is TGTGCCAGCAGCCAAGTGAGTTCCTCTGACGAGCAGTACTTC. This chain connects TRBV4-2 to TRBJ2-7; no clear D gene. Per germline, CDR1 LGHNA and CDR2 YNFKEQ. V was pared by 1 base and J by 5 bases, with 12 bases between. The CDR3 runs 14 residues.

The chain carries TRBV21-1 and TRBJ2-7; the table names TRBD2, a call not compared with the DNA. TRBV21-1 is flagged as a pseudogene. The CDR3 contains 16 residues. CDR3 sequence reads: CASSKVQREEPYEQYF. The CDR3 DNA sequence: TGTGCCAGCAGCAAAGTGCAGCGGGAGGAACCCTACGAGCAGTACTTC.

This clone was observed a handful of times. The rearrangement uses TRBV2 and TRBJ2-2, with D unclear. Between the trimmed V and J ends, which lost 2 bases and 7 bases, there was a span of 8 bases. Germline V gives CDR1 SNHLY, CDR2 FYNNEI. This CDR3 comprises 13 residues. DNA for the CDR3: TGTGCCAGCAGTGAATTCCGCCTCGGGGAGCTGTTTTTT. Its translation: CASSEFRLGELFF.

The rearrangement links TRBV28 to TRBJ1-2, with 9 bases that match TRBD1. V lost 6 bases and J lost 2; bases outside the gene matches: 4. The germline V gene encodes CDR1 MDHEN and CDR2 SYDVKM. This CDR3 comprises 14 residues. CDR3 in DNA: TGTGCCAGCAGACCGACAGGGGGAAACTATGGCTACACCTTC. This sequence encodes CASRPTGGNYGYTF.

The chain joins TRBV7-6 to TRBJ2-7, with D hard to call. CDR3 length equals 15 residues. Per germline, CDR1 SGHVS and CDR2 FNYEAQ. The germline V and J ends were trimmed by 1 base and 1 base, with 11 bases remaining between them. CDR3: CASSLGPVESYEQYF. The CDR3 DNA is TGTGCCAGCAGCTTAGGGCCAGTAGAGTCCTACGAGCAGTACTTC.

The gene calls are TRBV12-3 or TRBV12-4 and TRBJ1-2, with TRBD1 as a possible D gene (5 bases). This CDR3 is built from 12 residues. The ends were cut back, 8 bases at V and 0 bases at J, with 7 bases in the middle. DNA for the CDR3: TGTGCCAGCTTGGGGGCTAACTATGGCTACACCTTC. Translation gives CASLGANYGYTF.

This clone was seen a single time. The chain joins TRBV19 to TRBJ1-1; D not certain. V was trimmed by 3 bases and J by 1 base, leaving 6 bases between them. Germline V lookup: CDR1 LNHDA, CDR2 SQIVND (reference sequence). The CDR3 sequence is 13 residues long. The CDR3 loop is CASSIRPNTEAFF. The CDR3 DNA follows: TGTGCCAGTAGTATCCGACCGAACACTGAAGCTTTCTTT.

In DNA, the CDR3 is TGTGCCAGCAGTTACTCGAGCCAAGAGCAGTACTTC. Translated: CASSYSSQEQYF. This chain joins TRBV6-2 or TRBV6-3 and TRBJ2-7, with D unresolved. Germline CDR1 MNHEY, CDR2 SVGEGT. The CDR3 has 12 residues. The V and J ends lost 0 bases and 7 bases respectively, with 7 bases between them.

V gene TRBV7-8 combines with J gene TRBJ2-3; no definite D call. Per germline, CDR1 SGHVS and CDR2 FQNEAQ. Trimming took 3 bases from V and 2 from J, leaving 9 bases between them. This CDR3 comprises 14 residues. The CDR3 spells CASSLTRYTDTQYF. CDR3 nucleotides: TGTGCCAGCAGCTTGACCCGTTACACAGATACGCAGTATTTT.

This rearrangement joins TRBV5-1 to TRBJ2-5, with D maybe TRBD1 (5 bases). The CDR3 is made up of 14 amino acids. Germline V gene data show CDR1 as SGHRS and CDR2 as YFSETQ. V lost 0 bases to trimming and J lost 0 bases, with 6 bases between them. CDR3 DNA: TGCGCCAGCAGCTTGGCGACAGACCAAGAGACCCAGTACTTC. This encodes CASSLATDQETQYF.

DNA for the CDR3: TGTGCCAGCAGTTCAATAATCCCTCAAAGACTAGCCACCTACAATGAGCAGTTCTTC. Encoded protein: CASSSIIPQRLATYNEQFF. The chain links TRBV28 to TRBJ2-1, with 7 nucleotides matching TRBD2. Looked up from germline, CDR1 is MDHEN and CDR2 is SYDVKM. CDR3 length: 19 residues. V gave up 4 bases and J gave up 2 bases; unmatched junction bases: 17.

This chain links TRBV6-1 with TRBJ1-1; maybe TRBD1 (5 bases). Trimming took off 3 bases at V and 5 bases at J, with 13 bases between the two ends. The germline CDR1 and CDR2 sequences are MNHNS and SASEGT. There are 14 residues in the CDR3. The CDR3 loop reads CASSEGPPTTEAFF. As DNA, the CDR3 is TGTGCCAGCAGTGAGGGACCCCCCACGACTGAAGCTTTCTTT.

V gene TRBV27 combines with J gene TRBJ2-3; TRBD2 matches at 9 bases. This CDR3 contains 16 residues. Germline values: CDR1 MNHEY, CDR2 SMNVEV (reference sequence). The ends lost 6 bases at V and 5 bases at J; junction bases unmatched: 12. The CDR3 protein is CASSQGPLAGLDTQYF. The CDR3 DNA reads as TGTGCCAGCAGCCAAGGCCCCCTAGCGGGGTTAGATACGCAGTATTTT.

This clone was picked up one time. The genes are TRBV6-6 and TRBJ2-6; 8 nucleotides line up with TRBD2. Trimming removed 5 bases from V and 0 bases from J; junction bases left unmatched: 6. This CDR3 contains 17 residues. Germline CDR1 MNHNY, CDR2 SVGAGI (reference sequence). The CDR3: CASSRSGGVSGANVLTF. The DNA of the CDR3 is TGTGCCAGCAGTCGAAGCGGGGGTGTCTCTGGGGCCAACGTCCTGACTTTC.

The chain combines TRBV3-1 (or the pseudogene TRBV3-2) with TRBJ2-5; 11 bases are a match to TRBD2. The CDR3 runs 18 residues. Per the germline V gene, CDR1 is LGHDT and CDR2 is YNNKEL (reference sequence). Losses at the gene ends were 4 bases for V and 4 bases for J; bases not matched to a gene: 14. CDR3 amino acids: CASSPRWLAGGLLETQYF. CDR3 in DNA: TGTGCCAGCAGCCCGCGGTGGCTAGCGGGAGGCTTATTAGAGACCCAGTACTTC.

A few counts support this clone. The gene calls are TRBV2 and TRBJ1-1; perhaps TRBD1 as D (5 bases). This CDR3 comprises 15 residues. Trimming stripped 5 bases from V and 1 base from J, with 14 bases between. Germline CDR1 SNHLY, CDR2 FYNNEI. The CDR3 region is CASSINQGPNTEAFF. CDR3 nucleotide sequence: TGTGCCAGCAGTATTAATCAGGGACCGAACACTGAAGCTTTCTTT.

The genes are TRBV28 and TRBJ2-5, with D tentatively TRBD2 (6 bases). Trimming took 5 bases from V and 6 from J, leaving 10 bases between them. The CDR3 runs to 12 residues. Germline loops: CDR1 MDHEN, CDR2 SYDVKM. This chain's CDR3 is CASSVGGKTQYF. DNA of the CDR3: TGTGCCAGCAGTGTGGGGGGTAAGACCCAGTACTTC.

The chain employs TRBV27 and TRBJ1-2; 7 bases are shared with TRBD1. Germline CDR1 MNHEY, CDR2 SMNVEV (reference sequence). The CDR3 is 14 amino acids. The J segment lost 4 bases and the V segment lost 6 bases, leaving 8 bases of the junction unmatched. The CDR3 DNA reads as TGTGCCAGCAGAACACAGGGGACTTTCTATGGCTACACCTTC. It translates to CASRTQGTFYGYTF.

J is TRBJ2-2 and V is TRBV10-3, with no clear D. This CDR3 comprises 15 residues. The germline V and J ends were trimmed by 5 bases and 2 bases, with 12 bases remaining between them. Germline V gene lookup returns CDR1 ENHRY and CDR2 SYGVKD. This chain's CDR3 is CAISLAAANTGELFF. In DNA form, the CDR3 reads TGTGCCATCAGTTTGGCCGCGGCCAACACCGGGGAGCTGTTTTTT.

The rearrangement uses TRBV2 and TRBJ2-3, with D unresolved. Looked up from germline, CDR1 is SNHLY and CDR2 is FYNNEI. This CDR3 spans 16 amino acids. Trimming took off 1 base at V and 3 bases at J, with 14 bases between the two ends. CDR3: CASSEDRPGWTDTQYF. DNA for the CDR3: TGTGCCAGCAGTGAAGACCGGCCGGGTTGGACAGATACGCAGTATTTT.

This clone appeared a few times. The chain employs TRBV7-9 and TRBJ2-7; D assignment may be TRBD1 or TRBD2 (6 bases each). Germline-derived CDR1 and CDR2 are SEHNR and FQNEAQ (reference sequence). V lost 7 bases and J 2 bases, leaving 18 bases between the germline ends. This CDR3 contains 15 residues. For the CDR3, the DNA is TGTGCCAGCACCTTCGGAGGGGGGCCGGCCTACGAGCAGTACTTC. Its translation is CASTFGGGPAYEQYF.

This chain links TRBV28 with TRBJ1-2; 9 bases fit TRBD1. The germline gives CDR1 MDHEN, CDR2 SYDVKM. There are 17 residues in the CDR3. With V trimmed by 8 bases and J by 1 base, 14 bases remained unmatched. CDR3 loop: CASRPSRTGDRNYGYTF. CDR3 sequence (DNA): TGTGCCAGCCGCCCTTCACGGACAGGGGACCGTAACTATGGCTACACCTTC.

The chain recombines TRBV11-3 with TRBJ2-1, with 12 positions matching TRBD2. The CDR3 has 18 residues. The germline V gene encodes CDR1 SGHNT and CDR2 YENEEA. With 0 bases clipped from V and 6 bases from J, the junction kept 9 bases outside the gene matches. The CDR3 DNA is TGTGCCAGCAGCTTAGATCGGCTAGCGGGAGGGGATCGCAATGAGCAGTTCTTC. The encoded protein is CASSLDRLAGGDRNEQFF. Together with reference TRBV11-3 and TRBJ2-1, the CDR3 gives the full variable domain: EAGVVQSPRYKIIEKKQPVAFWCNPISGHNTLYWYLQNLGQGPELLIRYENEEAVDDSQLPKDRFSAERLKGVDSTLKIQPAELGDSAVYLCASSLDRLAGGDRNEQFFGPGTRLTVL.

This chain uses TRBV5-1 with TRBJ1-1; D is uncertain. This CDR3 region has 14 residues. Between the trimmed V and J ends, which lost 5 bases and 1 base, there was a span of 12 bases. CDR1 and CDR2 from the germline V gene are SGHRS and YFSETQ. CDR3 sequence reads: CASSPRLPNTEAFF. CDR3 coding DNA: TGCGCCAGCAGTCCCCGACTGCCGAACACTGAAGCTTTCTTT.

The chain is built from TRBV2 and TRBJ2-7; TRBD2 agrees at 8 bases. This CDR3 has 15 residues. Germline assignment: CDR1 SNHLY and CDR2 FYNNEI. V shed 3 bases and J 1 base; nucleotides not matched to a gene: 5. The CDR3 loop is CASSDRSGESYEQYF. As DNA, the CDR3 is TGTGCCAGCAGTGACCGTAGCGGGGAATCCTACGAGCAGTACTTC.